This entry concerns a single T cell receptor beta chain. No antigen is known for it. The sample holds no much larger clone one base away, and base qualities are not on file. The source of the sample is a study of CD8+ T cells in alopecia areata (dated by TCRdb to the late 2010s). For the study in its entirety: In both human patients and the C3H/HeJ mouse model, the study applied high-throughput TCRbeta sequencing to look at T cell clonal expansion in alopecia areata. Scalp tissue and sorted CD4+ and CD8+ peripheral blood T cells from patchy and totalis/universalis alopecia areata patients and from healthy controls were covered by human TCRbeta sequencing. Clonality in the scalp was compared among normal scalp (n=4), patchy alopecia areata scalp (n=8), and alopecia totalis/universalis scalp (n=8). RNA came from the PAXgene miRNA kit for fixed scalp, the miRNeasy kit for PBMCs, and the RNeasy kit for mouse skin. immunoSEQ multiplex PCR using 35 Vbeta forward primers and 13 Jbeta reverse primers was used to amplify TCRbeta CDR3 regions.

Overall study results and their limits: Lesional scalp, especially in alopecia totalis/universalis, showed higher clonality and more expanded CD8+ clones than normal scalp, suggesting antigenic drive. Shared TCR sequences between patients were less evident than in mice, which may be partly attributable to HLA diversity in the patient population. Unlike mouse skin, which is dominated by gammadelta T cells, normal human skin has resident alphabeta T cells that are also sequenced, and this complicates analysis of the scalp TCR repertoire.

The protocol used for the library was the immunoSEQ multiplex PCR assay. RNA was extracted from all samples and reverse transcribed into cDNA, which served as template for TCR sequencing. SuperScript III was used to make first-strand cDNA, primed with a 2:1 mix of oligo-dT and random hexamers. A synthetic immune receptor repertoire was used to gauge amplification bias, and whatever bias remained was removed computationally. For the original study's pipeline: Raw reads were preprocessed for error removal, and CDR3 was defined according to IMGT conventions as running from the conserved cysteine to phenylalanine. Clonality was calculated as 1 minus Shannon entropy normalized by log2 of the number of productive unique TCRs. Whether scalp clones were CD4 or CD8 was inferred by matching scalp TCRbeta sequences against CD4 and CD8 repertoires sorted from blood. TCRdb holds this immuneACCESS table with in-frame rearrangements only. Some clones are missing; in checked studies, unresolved V genes explain under half, and the rest has no known cause. For V, J and clone size, that table is used; D and trimming come from the DNA. The sample data list about 150,000 clones, and 62% of these were observed just once. Clones ranked in the top ten supply approximately 34% of the sample.

PBMCs were isolated by density centrifugation and stained for CD3, CD4 and CD8, and CD4+ and CD8+ T cells were sorted on a FACSAria. Unaffected controls provided scalp biopsies and blood samples. There are 14 amino acids in the CDR3, from cysteine to phenylalanine inclusive. This entry keeps only the CDR3 DNA: 42 bases, framed from base 1. Compared with germline, V lacks 3 bases and J lacks 8 bases; bases without a gene match: 4. CDR1 is given as LNHNV and CDR2 as YYDKDF, both from the germline V gene (reference sequence). This sequence uses TRBV15 and TRBJ2-1, with 10 bases aligning to TRBD1. This TCR was recovered from a human donor in good health. Input material: CD8+ T cells sorted from blood. DNA sequence: TGTGCCACCAGCAGGGCCGGGACAGGGGATGAGCAGTTCTTC. Translated, this gives CATSRAGTGDEQFF. Reference TRBV15 and TRBJ2-1 proteins supply the regions before and after the CDR3; the full variable domain is: DAMVIQNPRYQVTQFGKPVTLSCSQTLNHNVMYWYQQKSSQAPKLLFHYYDKDFNNEADTPDNFQSRRPNTSFCFLDIRSPGLGDTAMYLCATSRAGTGDEQFFGPGTRLTVL.